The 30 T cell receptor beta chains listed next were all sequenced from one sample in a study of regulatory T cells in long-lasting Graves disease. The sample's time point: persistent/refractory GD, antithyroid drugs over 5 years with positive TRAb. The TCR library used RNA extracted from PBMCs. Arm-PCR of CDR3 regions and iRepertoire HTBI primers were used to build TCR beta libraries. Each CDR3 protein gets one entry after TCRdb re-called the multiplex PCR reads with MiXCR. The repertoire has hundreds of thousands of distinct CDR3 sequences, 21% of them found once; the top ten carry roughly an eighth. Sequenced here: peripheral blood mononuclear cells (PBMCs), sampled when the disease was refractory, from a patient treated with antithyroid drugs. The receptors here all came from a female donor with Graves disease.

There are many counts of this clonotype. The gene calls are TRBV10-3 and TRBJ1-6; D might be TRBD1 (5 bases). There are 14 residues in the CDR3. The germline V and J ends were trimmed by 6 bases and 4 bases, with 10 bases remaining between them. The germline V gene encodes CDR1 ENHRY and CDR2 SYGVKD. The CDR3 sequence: CAIRKDNYNSPLHF. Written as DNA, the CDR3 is TGTGCCATCAGGAAGGACAATTATAATTCACCCCTCCACTTT.

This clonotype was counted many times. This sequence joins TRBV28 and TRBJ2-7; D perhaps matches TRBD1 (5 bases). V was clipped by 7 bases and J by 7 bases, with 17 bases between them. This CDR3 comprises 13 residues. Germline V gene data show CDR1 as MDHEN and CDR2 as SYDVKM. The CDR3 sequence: CASNDRRTREQYF. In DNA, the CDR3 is TGTGCCAGCAACGACAGACGGACGAGGGAGCAGTACTTC.

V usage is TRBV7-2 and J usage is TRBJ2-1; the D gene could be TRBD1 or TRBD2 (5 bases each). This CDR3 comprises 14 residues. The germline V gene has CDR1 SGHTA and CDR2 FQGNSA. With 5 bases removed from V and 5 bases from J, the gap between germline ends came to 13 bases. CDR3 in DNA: TGTGCCAGCAGCCTCCGGGACGACCACAATGAGCAGTTCTTC. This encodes CASSLRDDHNEQFF.

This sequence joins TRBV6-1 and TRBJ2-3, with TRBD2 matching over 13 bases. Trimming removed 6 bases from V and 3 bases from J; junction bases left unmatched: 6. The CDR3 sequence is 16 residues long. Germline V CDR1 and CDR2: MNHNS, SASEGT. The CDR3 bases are TGTGCCAGCAGACGCGGACTAGCGGGAGCAACAGATACGCAGTATTTT. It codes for CASRRGLAGATDTQYF.

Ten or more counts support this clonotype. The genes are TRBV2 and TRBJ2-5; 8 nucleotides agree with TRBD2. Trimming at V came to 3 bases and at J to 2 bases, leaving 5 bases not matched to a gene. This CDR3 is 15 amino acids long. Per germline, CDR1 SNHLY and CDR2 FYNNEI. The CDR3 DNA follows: TGTGCCAGCAGTGACGGAGCGGGAGCACAAGAGACCCAGTACTTC. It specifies CASSDGAGAQETQYF.

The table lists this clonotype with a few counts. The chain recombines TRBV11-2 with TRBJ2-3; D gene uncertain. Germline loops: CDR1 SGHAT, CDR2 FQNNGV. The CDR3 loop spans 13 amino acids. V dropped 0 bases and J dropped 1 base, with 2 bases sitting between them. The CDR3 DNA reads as TGTGCCAGCAGCTTAGATCGCACAGATACGCAGTATTTT. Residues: CASSLDRTDTQYF.

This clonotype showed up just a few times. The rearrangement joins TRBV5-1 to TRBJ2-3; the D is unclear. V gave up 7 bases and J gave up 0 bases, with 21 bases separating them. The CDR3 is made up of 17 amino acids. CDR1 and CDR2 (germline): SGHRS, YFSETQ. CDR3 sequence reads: CASSPYMSSTSTDTQYF. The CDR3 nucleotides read TGCGCCAGCTCTCCGTACATGTCCTCAACTAGCACAGATACGCAGTATTTT.

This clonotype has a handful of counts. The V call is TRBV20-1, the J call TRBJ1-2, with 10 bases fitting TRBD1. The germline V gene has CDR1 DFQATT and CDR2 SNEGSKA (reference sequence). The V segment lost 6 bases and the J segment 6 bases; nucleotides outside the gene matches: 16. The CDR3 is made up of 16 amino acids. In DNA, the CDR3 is TGCAGTGCCGGAACCCCGGGGACAGGGGCGGGCAATGGCTACACCTTC. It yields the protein CSAGTPGTGAGNGYTF.

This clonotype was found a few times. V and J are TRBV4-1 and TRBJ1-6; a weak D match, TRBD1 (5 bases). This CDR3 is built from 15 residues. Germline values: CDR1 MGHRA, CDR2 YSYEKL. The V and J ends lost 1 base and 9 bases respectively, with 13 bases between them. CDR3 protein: CASSQVGRDGSPLHF. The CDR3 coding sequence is TGCGCCAGCAGCCAAGTGGGGCGAGACGGTTCACCCCTCCACTTT.

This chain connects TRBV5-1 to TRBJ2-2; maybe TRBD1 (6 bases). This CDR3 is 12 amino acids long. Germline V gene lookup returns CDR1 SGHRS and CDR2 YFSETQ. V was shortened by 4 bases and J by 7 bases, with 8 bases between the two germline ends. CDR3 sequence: CASSPDSGELFF. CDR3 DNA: TGCGCCAGCAGCCCGGACAGCGGGGAGCTGTTTTTT.

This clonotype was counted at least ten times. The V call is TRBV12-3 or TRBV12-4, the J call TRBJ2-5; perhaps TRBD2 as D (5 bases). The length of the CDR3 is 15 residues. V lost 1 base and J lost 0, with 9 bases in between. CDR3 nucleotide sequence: TGTGCCAGCAGTTTAGAAGGAGCGGACCAAGAGACCCAGTACTTC. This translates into CASSLEGADQETQYF.

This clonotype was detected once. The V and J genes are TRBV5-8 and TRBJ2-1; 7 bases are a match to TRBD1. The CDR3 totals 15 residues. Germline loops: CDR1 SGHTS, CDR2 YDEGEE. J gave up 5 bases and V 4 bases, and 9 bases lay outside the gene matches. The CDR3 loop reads CASSRDSNTHNEQFF. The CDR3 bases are TGTGCCAGCAGCCGGGACAGCAACACACACAATGAGCAGTTCTTC.

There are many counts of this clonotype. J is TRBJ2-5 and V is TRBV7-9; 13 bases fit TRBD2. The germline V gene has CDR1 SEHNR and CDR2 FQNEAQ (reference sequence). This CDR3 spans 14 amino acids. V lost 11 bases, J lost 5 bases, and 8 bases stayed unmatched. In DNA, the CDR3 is TGTGCCGGAGGACTAGCGGGAGTGTGGGAGACCCAGTACTTC. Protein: CAGGLAGVWETQYF.

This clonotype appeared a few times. The CDR3 protein is CASSPGEPTDTQYF. The CDR3 DNA is TGCGCCAGCAGCCCGGGGGAGCCCACAGATACGCAGTATTTT. The V gene is TRBV5-1, the J gene TRBJ2-3; D perhaps matches TRBD2 (6 bases). With 4 bases removed from V and 2 bases from J, the gap between germline ends came to 11 bases. This CDR3 contains 14 residues. Looked up from germline, CDR1 is SGHRS and CDR2 is YFSETQ.

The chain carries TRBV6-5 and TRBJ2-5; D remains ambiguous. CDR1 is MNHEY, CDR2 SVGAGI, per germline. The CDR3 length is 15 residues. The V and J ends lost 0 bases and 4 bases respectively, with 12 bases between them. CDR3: CASSYSSGEPETQYF. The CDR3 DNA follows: TGTGCCAGCAGTTACTCGTCTGGGGAACCAGAGACCCAGTACTTC.

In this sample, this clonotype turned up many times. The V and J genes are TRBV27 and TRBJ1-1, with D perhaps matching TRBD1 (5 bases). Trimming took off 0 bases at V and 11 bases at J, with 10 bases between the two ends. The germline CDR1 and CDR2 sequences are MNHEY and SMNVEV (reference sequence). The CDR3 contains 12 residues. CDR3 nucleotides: TGTGCCAGCAGTTTATCCCAGGGTCGGGCTTTCTTT. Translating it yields CASSLSQGRAFF.

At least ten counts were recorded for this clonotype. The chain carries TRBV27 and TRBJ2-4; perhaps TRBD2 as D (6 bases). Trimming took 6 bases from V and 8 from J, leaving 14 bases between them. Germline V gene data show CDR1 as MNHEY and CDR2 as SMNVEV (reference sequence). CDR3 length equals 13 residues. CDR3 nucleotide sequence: TGTGCCAGCAGCCTTGGAGGGTGGGACATTCAGTACTTC. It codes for CASSLGGWDIQYF.

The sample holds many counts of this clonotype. Written as DNA, the CDR3 is TGTGCCAGCACAGCTGAGGGGGAGGGCTACGAGCAGTACTTC. It translates to CASTAEGEGYEQYF. The chain uses TRBV12-3 or TRBV12-4 and TRBJ2-7; D is possibly TRBD2 (7 bases). Trimming pared 7 bases from V and 3 bases from J, leaving 16 bases between. CDR3 length equals 14 residues.

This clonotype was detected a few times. The CDR3, as DNA: TGTGCCATCGGACTAGCGGGTGAGGCCGGGGAGCTGTTTTTT. Its translation: CAIGLAGEAGELFF. V usage is TRBV10-3 and J usage is TRBJ2-2; 11 bases agree with TRBD2. This CDR3 has 14 amino acids. The J segment lost 6 bases and the V segment lost 8 bases, leaving 5 bases of the junction unmatched. In germline, CDR1 is ENHRY, CDR2 SYGVKD.

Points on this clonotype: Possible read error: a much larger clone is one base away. CDR3 nucleotide sequence: TGTGCCAGCAGACTAGCGGGAGAAGTCGAGCAGCACTTC. Translation gives CASRLAGEVEQHF. The chain employs TRBV28 and TRBJ2-7; 11 bases map to TRBD2. There are 13 residues in the CDR3. Germline V gene sequence: CDR1 MDHEN, CDR2 SYDVKM. The full variable domain, with the rest looked up from reference TRBV28 and TRBJ2-7, is DVKVTQSSRYLVKRTGEKVFLECVQDMDHENMFWYRQDPGLGLRLIYFSYDVKMKEKGDIPEGYSVSREKKERFSLILESASTNQTSMYLCASRLAGEVEQHFGPGTRLTVT.

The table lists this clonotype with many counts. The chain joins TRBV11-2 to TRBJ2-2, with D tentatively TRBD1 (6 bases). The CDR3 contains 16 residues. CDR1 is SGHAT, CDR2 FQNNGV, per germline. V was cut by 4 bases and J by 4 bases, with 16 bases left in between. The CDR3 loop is CASSSRTVTSTGELFF. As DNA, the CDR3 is TGTGCCAGCAGCTCACGGACAGTTACGAGCACCGGGGAGCTGTTTTTT.

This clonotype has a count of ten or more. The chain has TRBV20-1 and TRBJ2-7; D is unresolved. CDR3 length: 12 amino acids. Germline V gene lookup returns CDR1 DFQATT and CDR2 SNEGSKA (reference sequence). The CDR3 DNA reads TGCAGCACCGAGCAGGACTCCTACGAGCAGTACTTC. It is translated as CSTEQDSYEQYF.

CDR3 bases: TGCGCCAGCTTCAAAACCGACAGGGACCAAGAGACCCAGTACTTC. It codes for CASFKTDRDQETQYF. The V call is TRBV5-1, the J call TRBJ2-5, with TRBD1 matching over 7 bases. V was pared by 7 bases and J by 0 bases, with 9 bases of the junction left unmatched. CDR1 is SGHRS and CDR2 is YFSETQ in the germline V gene. This CDR3 has 15 residues.

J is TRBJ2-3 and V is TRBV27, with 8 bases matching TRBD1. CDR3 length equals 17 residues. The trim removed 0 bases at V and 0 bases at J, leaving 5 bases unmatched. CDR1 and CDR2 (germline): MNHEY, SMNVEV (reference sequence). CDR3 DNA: TGTGCCAGCAGTTTATCGCGGACAGGGCTTAGCACAGATACGCAGTATTTT. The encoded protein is CASSLSRTGLSTDTQYF.

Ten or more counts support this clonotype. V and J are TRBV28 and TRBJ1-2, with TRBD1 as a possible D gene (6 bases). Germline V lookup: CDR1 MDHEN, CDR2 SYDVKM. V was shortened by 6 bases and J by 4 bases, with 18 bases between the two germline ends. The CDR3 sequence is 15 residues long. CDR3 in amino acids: CASSPNRDIGYGYTF. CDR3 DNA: TGTGCCAGCAGCCCCAACCGGGACATCGGCTATGGCTACACCTTC.

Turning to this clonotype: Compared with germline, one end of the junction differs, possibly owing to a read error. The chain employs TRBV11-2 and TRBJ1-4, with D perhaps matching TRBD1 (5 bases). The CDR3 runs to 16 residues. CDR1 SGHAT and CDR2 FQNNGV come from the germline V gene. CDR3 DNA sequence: TGTGCCGGCAGCTTGGGGGGGGTGCAGGGCGGTGAAAAACTGTTTTTT. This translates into CAGSLGGVQGGEKLFF. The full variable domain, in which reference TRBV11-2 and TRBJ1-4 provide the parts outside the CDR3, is EAGVAQSPRYKIIEKRQSVAFWCNPISGHATLYWYQQILGQGPKLLIQFQNNGVVDDSQLPKDRFSAERLKGVDSTLKIQPAKLEDSAVYLCAGSLGGVQGGEKLFFGSGTQLSVL.

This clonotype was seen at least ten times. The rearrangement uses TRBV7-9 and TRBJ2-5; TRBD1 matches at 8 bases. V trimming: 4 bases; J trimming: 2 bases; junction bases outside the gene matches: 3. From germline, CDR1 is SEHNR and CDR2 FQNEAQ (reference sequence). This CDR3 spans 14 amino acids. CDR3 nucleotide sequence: TGTGCCAGCAGCTCTGACAGGGGACAAGAGACCCAGTACTTC. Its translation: CASSSDRGQETQYF.

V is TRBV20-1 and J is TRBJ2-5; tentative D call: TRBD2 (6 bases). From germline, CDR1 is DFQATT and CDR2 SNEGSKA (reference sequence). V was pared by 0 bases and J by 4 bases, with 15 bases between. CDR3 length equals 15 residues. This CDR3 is CSARDPTGAGETQYF. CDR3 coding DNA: TGCAGTGCTAGAGATCCAACGGGAGCCGGAGAGACCCAGTACTTC.

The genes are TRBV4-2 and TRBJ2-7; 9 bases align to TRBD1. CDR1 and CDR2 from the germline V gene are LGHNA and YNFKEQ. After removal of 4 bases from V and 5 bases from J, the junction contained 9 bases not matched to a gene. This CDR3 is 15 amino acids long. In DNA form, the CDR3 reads TGTGCCAGCAGCCTCGGGACAGGGCTGGAGGACGAGCAGTACTTC. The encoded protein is CASSLGTGLEDEQYF.

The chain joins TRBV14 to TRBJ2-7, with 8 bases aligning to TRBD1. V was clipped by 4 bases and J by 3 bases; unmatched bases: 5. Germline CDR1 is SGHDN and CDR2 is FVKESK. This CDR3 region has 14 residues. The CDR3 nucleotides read TGTGCCAGCAGCCGGGACAGGCCTCTCTACGAGCAGTACTTC. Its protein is CASSRDRPLYEQYF.